This T cell receptor beta chain was found in a study of beta chain features in type 1 diabetes. Whole-study results and caveats: A pattern of fewer insertions and more deletions at VDJ junctions was seen in type 1 diabetes patients. In all four CD4+ subsets, TCRB CDR3 length was significantly, moderately reduced in type 1 diabetes. The similarity of naive, central memory and Treg TCRB repertoires appeared greater among patients than among healthy donors.

A single heparinised blood sample, averaging about 120 mL, was obtained per donor. About this clone itself: Its target is not known.

This CDR3 has 15 residues. The germline CDR1 and CDR2 sequences are LNHDA and SQIVND (reference sequence). V lost 1 base, J lost 2 bases, and 8 bases lay in between. The whole isolated RNA underwent reverse transcription, so sequencing captured expressed TCRB transcripts. Roughly 3.6 million reads, on average, came from each naive, central memory and regulatory T cell sample. Profiling relied on immunoSEQ multiplex PCR, and the TCRdb table lists in-frame clones only, not all of them. The repertoire includes over 120,000 clones, around an eighth of them detected once, and around 1.2% sits in the top ten.

Sample: central memory CD4+ T cells from blood. The source of this sequence is a man between 18 and 29 years old with type 1 diabetes. The chain has TRBV19 and TRBJ2-2, with a possible D match to TRBD2 (5 bases). CDR3 DNA: TGTGCCAGTAGTATAGGGGAGATAAACACCGGGGAGCTGTTTTTT. Amino acids: CASSIGEINTGELFF.